Listed below are T cell receptor beta chains from one sample, sequenced in a study of blood T cell repertoires in COVID-19. Profiling relied on immunoSEQ multiplex PCR, and the TCRdb table lists in-frame clones only, not all of them. The sample gives 350,000 or so clones, nearly 90% of which show up once; about 6.8% is in the top ten. Sequenced input: peripheral blood. These TCRs come from a man between 18 and 35 years old with active or convalescent COVID-19. CDR3s include the opening cysteine and the closing phenylalanine or tryptophan. A D gene is named only where the DNA matches it firmly. Part of the rows lack a size; the others show once, few, many or a class for expanded clones.

J gene: TRBJ2-7; V gene: TRBV6-5; D gene: TRBD1; clone size: .; CDR3 protein: CASRRQGNEQYF; CDR3 DNA: TGTGCCAGCAGGAGACAGGGGAACGAGCAGTACTTC
J gene: TRBJ2-3; V gene: TRBV28; D gene: .; clone size: .; CDR3 protein: CASSFRWAPDTQYF; CDR3 DNA: TGTGCCAGCAGTTTTCGGTGGGCCCCAGATACGCAGTATTTT
J gene: TRBJ1-2; V gene: TRBV4-1; D gene: .; clone size: .; CDR3 protein: CASSQSQGGYTF; CDR3 DNA: TGCGCCAGCAGCCAAAGTCAGGGTGGCTACACCTTC
J gene: TRBJ2-3; V gene: TRBV7-3; D gene: .; clone size: .; CDR3 protein: CASSFQGGGTDTQYF; CDR3 DNA: TGTGCCAGCAGCTTTCAGGGAGGAGGCACAGATACGCAGTATTTT
J gene: TRBJ2-7; V gene: TRBV11-3; D gene: TRBD1; clone size: .; CDR3 protein: CASSLDRDAREQYF; CDR3 DNA: TGTGCCAGCAGCCTCGACAGGGATGCCAGGGAGCAGTACTTC
J gene: TRBJ1-2; V gene: TRBV7-2; D gene: .; clone size: .; CDR3 protein: CASSLEDSSFGYTF; CDR3 DNA: TGTGCCAGCAGCTTAGAGGACAGTAGTTTCGGCTACACCTTC
J gene: TRBJ2-2; V gene: TRBV6-2/TRBV6-3; D gene: .; clone size: .; CDR3 protein: CASSNRETGELFF; CDR3 DNA: TGTGCCAGCAGCAACAGGGAGACCGGGGAGCTGTTTTTT
J gene: TRBJ1-1; V gene: TRBV29-1; D gene: .; clone size: .; CDR3 protein: CSVEWEGGTEAFF; CDR3 DNA: TGCAGCGTTGAATGGGAGGGTGGCACTGAAGCTTTCTTT
J gene: TRBJ1-4; V gene: TRBV11-2; D gene: TRBD1; clone size: few; CDR3 protein: CASSNQRQGGEKLFF; CDR3 DNA: TGTGCCAGCAGCAACCAACGACAGGGCGGTGAAAAACTGTTTTTT
J gene: TRBJ1-3; V gene: TRBV7-2; D gene: TRBD1; clone size: .; CDR3 protein: CASSLRRGLSSSGNTIYF; CDR3 DNA: TGTGCCAGCAGCTTACGCAGGGGGCTGAGCTCCTCTGGAAACACCATATATTTT
J gene: TRBJ1-1; V gene: TRBV9; D gene: .; clone size: .; CDR3 protein: CASSVDYSGTEAFF; CDR3 DNA: TGTGCCAGCAGCGTGGACTACTCGGGCACTGAAGCTTTCTTT
J gene: TRBJ2-2; V gene: TRBV5-1; D gene: .; clone size: .; CDR3 protein: CASSLNQSPARRNTGELFF; CDR3 DNA: TGCGCCAGCAGCTTGAATCAGTCTCCCGCTAGAAGAAACACCGGGGAGCTGTTTTTT
J gene: TRBJ1-1; V gene: TRBV9; D gene: .; clone size: .; CDR3 protein: CASSPLGGEGAEAFF; CDR3 DNA: TGTGCCAGCAGCCCACTTGGGGGTGAGGGGGCTGAAGCTTTCTTT
J gene: TRBJ2-3; V gene: TRBV28; D gene: TRBD2; clone size: .; CDR3 protein: CASERGAGTQYF; CDR3 DNA: TGTGCCAGCGAGCGGGGGGCCGGTACGCAGTATTTT
J gene: TRBJ2-1; V gene: TRBV9; D gene: TRBD2; clone size: .; CDR3 protein: CASSVGLAGLTWSSYNEQFF; CDR3 DNA: TGTGCCAGCAGCGTAGGGCTAGCGGGTCTGACGTGGAGCTCCTACAATGAGCAGTTCTTC
J gene: TRBJ1-4; V gene: TRBV5-4; D gene: .; clone size: .; CDR3 protein: CASSFQGNEKLFF; CDR3 DNA: TGTGCCAGCAGCTTCCAGGGGAATGAAAAACTGTTTTTT
J gene: TRBJ2-1; V gene: TRBV24-1; D gene: .; clone size: .; CDR3 protein: CATSDPRAGSSYNEQFF; CDR3 DNA: TGTGCCACCAGTGACCCGCGGGCGGGGAGCTCCTACAATGAGCAGTTCTTC
J gene: TRBJ2-1; V gene: TRBV6-2/TRBV6-3; D gene: .; clone size: once; CDR3 protein: CASSYSTSGGHNEQFF; CDR3 DNA: TGTGCCAGCAGTTACTCGACGAGTGGGGGCCACAATGAGCAGTTCTTC
J gene: TRBJ1-1; V gene: TRBV29-1; D gene: TRBD1; clone size: .; CDR3 protein: CSVPDRARGENTEAFF; CDR3 DNA: TGCAGCGTCCCCGACAGGGCCAGGGGTGAGAACACTGAAGCTTTCTTT
J gene: TRBJ1-1; V gene: TRBV24-1; D gene: .; clone size: .; CDR3 protein: CATSDPGQEAFF; CDR3 DNA: TGTGCCACCAGTGACCCGGGACAAGAAGCTTTCTTT
J gene: TRBJ1-4; V gene: TRBV5-5; D gene: .; clone size: .; CDR3 protein: CASSRGAGGADEKLFF; CDR3 DNA: TGTGCCAGCAGTCGAGGTGCGGGGGGCGCAGATGAAAAACTGTTTTTT
J gene: TRBJ1-1; V gene: TRBV7-2; D gene: .; clone size: .; CDR3 protein: CASSPPVYTEAFF; CDR3 DNA: TGTGCCAGCAGCCCCCCCGTTTACACTGAAGCTTTCTTT
J gene: TRBJ2-7; V gene: TRBV29-1; D gene: TRBD2; clone size: .; CDR3 protein: CSVVPLTGPGLAGGPVSYEQYF; CDR3 DNA: TGCAGCGTTGTACCCCTCACCGGTCCGGGACTAGCGGGAGGGCCAGTGTCCTACGAGCAGTACTTC
J gene: TRBJ1-2; V gene: TRBV6-1; D gene: .; clone size: .; CDR3 protein: CASSEHAGRQYGYTF; CDR3 DNA: TGTGCCAGCAGTGAACACGCAGGGCGACAATATGGCTACACCTTC
J gene: TRBJ1-1; V gene: TRBV9; D gene: .; clone size: .; CDR3 protein: CASSGDRAYTEAFF; CDR3 DNA: TGTGCCAGCAGCGGTGACAGAGCGTACACTGAAGCTTTCTTT
J gene: TRBJ2-7; V gene: TRBV9; D gene: TRBD2; clone size: .; CDR3 protein: CASSQHPLAGGPLEQYF; CDR3 DNA: TGTGCCAGCAGCCAACACCCATTAGCGGGGGGGCCACTTGAGCAGTACTTC
J gene: TRBJ1-1; V gene: TRBV28; D gene: .; clone size: .; CDR3 protein: CASSLSGSGHTEAFF; CDR3 DNA: TGTGCCAGCAGTTTATCAGGGAGCGGGCACACTGAAGCTTTCTTT
J gene: TRBJ1-6; V gene: TRBV5-1; D gene: TRBD1; clone size: .; CDR3 protein: CASSLVGQGSPLHF; CDR3 DNA: TGCGCCAGCAGCTTGGTGGGACAGGGTTCACCCCTCCACTTT
J gene: TRBJ1-2; V gene: TRBV6-5; D gene: .; clone size: few; CDR3 protein: CASSRSTDGYTF; CDR3 DNA: TGTGCCAGCTCCAGGTCCACCGATGGCTACACCTTC
J gene: TRBJ1-2; V gene: TRBV5-4; D gene: .; clone size: once; CDR3 protein: CASGEGRVANYGYTF; CDR3 DNA: TGTGCCAGCGGGGAAGGCAGGGTAGCTAACTATGGCTACACCTTC
J gene: TRBJ2-1; V gene: TRBV7-9; D gene: .; clone size: .; CDR3 protein: CASSSQGSTTNEQFF; CDR3 DNA: TGTGCCAGCAGCTCCCAGGGGTCAACTACAAATGAGCAGTTCTTC
J gene: TRBJ2-6; V gene: TRBV9; D gene: .; clone size: .; CDR3 protein: CASSVNSPQGAGANVLTF; CDR3 DNA: TGTGCCAGCAGCGTAAACAGCCCCCAGGGCGCTGGGGCCAACGTCCTGACTTTC
J gene: TRBJ2-3; V gene: TRBV29-1; D gene: TRBD2; clone size: .; CDR3 protein: CSVVLAGAPPDTQYF; CDR3 DNA: TGCAGCGTTGTACTAGCGGGAGCCCCCCCAGATACGCAGTATTTT
J gene: TRBJ1-3; V gene: TRBV28; D gene: .; clone size: .; CDR3 protein: CASSFPRSGNTIYF; CDR3 DNA: TGTGCCAGCAGTTTCCCCCGCTCTGGAAACACCATATATTTT
J gene: TRBJ2-1; V gene: TRBV6-2/TRBV6-3; D gene: TRBD2; clone size: .; CDR3 protein: CASSLTSATYNEQFF; CDR3 DNA: TGTGCCAGCAGTTTAACTAGCGCAACCTACAATGAGCAGTTCTTC
J gene: TRBJ1-6; V gene: TRBV7-3; D gene: .; clone size: .; CDR3 protein: CASSLQRQGGYNSPLHF; CDR3 DNA: TGTGCCAGCAGCTTACAGCGCCAGGGAGGCTATAATTCACCCCTCCACTTT
J gene: TRBJ1-2; V gene: TRBV6-2/TRBV6-3; D gene: .; clone size: .; CDR3 protein: CASSPGFDGYTF; CDR3 DNA: TGTGCCAGCAGTCCAGGGTTTGACGGCTACACCTTC
J gene: TRBJ2-7; V gene: TRBV9; D gene: TRBD1; clone size: .; CDR3 protein: CASSLGGLTEQYF; CDR3 DNA: TGTGCCAGCAGCCTAGGGGGCCTCACCGAGCAGTACTTC
J gene: TRBJ1-2; V gene: TRBV3-1/TRBV3-2; D gene: TRBD1; clone size: once; CDR3 protein: CASSYGQGDSYGYTF; CDR3 DNA: TGTGCCAGCAGCTACGGTCAGGGGGACAGCTATGGCTACACCTTC
J gene: TRBJ1-2; V gene: TRBV5-6; D gene: .; clone size: .; CDR3 protein: CASSHTVGGLPGYTF; CDR3 DNA: TGTGCCAGCAGCCACACTGTGGGGGGGCTTCCTGGCTACACCTTC
J gene: TRBJ2-1; V gene: TRBV24-1; D gene: TRBD2; clone size: once; CDR3 protein: CATRATSGYNEQFF; CDR3 DNA: TGTGCCACCAGGGCGACTAGCGGTTACAATGAGCAGTTCTTC